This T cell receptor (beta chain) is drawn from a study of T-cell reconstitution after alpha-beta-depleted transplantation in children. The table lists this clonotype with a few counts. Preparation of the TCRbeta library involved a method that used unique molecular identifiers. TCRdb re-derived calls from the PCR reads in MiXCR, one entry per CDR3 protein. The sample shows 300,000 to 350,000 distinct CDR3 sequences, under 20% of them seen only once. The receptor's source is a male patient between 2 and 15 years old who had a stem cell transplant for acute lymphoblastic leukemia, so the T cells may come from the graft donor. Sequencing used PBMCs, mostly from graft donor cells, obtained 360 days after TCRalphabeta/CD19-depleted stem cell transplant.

This CDR3 reads CATSRDGGYQETQYF. The DNA of the CDR3 is TGTGCCACCAGCAGAGATGGGGGGTACCAAGAGACCCAGTACTTC. This chain joins TRBV15 and TRBJ2-5; perhaps TRBD2 as D (6 bases). The CDR3 is made up of 15 amino acids. CDR1 is LNHNV and CDR2 is YYDKDF in the germline V gene (reference sequence). The V end was cut by 0 bases, the J end by 0 bases, with 8 bases between.